These 27 T cell receptor beta chains were all obtained from the same sample, sequenced in a study of blood T cell repertoires in COVID-19 (TCRdb year 2020). Receptor amplification or capture employed the immunoSEQ multiplex PCR assay. TCRdb retrieved this table from immuneACCESS and kept in-frame rearrangements only. Not all clones are present; in checked studies, unresolved V genes account for under half, and no reason is known for the remainder. The sample table lists about 70,000 clones, roughly 87% of them with a count of one. The ten largest account for about 11% of the sample. Input material: peripheral blood. The source is a woman between 18 and 29 years old with acute or convalescent COVID-19.

This clone was seen only once. The V gene is TRBV7-6, the J gene TRBJ2-1; TRBD2 might be the D (5 bases). CDR3 size: 15 residues. Germline lookup yields CDR1 SGHVS and CDR2 FNYEAQ. Deletions cut 1 base from V and 3 bases from J, with 10 bases between. In DNA form, the CDR3 reads TGTGCCAGCAGCTTAGGACTACCAGACTACAATGAGCAGTTCTTC. Its translation is CASSLGLPDYNEQFF.

V and J are TRBV7-9 and TRBJ2-5; no definite D call. The CDR3 covers 12 residues. Per germline, CDR1 SEHNR and CDR2 FQNEAQ (reference sequence). V dropped 5 bases and J dropped 2 bases, with 6 bases sitting between them. CDR3 in amino acids: CASSPNQETQYF. The CDR3 coding sequence is TGTGCCAGCAGCCCCAATCAAGAGACCCAGTACTTC.

The chain links TRBV19 to TRBJ1-3, with D possibly TRBD1 on 6 matching bases. The CDR3 spans 15 residues. The germline V and J ends were trimmed by 6 bases and 0 bases, with 12 bases remaining between them. CDR1 LNHDA and CDR2 SQIVND come from the germline V gene (reference sequence). CDR3 loop: CASRTDRSSGNTIYF. As DNA, the CDR3 is TGTGCCAGTAGAACCGACAGGAGCTCTGGAAACACCATATATTTT.

Concerning this clone: An end of the junction differs from the germline gene, which may be a read error. V is TRBV7-6 and J is TRBJ2-1; TRBD2 agrees at 12 bases. Germline V CDR1 and CDR2: SGHVS, FNYEAQ. This CDR3 is 16 amino acids long. CDR3: CASSVASGGASNEQFF. CDR3 DNA sequence: TGTGCCAGCAGCGTAGCTAGCGGGGGGGCTAGTAATGAGCAGTTCTTC.

The genes are TRBV2 and TRBJ2-7; a possible D gene is TRBD1 (6 bases). V was cut by 2 bases and J by 0 bases, with 8 bases left in between. Germline-derived CDR1 and CDR2 are SNHLY and FYNNEI. The CDR3 contains 14 residues. The DNA of the CDR3 is TGTGCCAGCAGTGAACAGGGACACTCCTACGAGCAGTACTTC. Protein product: CASSEQGHSYEQYF.

This sequence joins TRBV6-5 and TRBJ1-2, with D perhaps TRBD1 (5 bases). The CDR3 is 15 residues long. Germline-derived CDR1 and CDR2 are MNHEY and SVGAGI. The V gene lost 6 bases and the J gene lost 8 bases, with 22 bases spanning the gap. The CDR3 here is CASSTGPTPWGGYTF. CDR3 in DNA: TGTGCCAGCAGCACAGGTCCGACCCCGTGGGGCGGCTACACCTTC.

The chain carries TRBV19 and TRBJ2-1, with D unresolved. This CDR3 comprises 11 residues. Germline CDR1 and CDR2: LNHDA and SQIVND (reference sequence). Trimming cost V 4 bases and J 8 bases, with 6 bases left between them. The CDR3 sequence is CASSTQYEQFF. CDR3 bases: TGTGCCAGTAGTACCCAGTATGAGCAGTTCTTC.

The chain couples TRBV5-1 to TRBJ1-2; the D gene is possibly TRBD1 (6 bases). The CDR3 is 15 amino acids. V was cut by 3 bases and J by 0 bases, with 12 bases left in between. Looked up from germline, CDR1 is SGHRS and CDR2 is YFSETQ. CDR3 in DNA: TGCGCCAGCAGCTGGGGGACAAGTTCTAACTATGGCTACACCTTC. Amino acids: CASSWGTSSNYGYTF.

The chain carries TRBV19 and TRBJ1-5; D possibly corresponds to TRBD1 (5 bases). CDR1 is LNHDA and CDR2 is SQIVND in the germline V gene (reference sequence). The CDR3 has 15 residues. Trimming shortened V by 4 bases and J by 2 bases, and 12 bases separated the two germline ends. CDR3 sequence: CASSTFSGGNQPQHF. DNA for the CDR3: TGTGCCAGTAGTACATTCTCGGGGGGCAATCAGCCCCAGCATTTT.

This chain connects TRBV7-8 to TRBJ2-1; 9 bases are a match to TRBD2. CDR3 length: 17 amino acids. J gave up 1 base and V 2 bases, and 6 bases lay outside the gene matches. The germline V gene has CDR1 SGHVS and CDR2 FQNEAQ. CDR3 nucleotides: TGTGCCAGCAGCTTACAGGCGGGAGGGAAATCCTACAATGAGCAGTTCTTC. Its translation: CASSLQAGGKSYNEQFF. Combining the CDR3 with reference TRBV7-8 and TRBJ2-1 gives the whole variable domain GAGVSQSPRYKVAKRGQDVALRCDPISGHVSLFWYQQALGQGPEFLTYFQNEAQLDKSGLPSDRFFAERPEGSVSTLKIQRTQQEDSAVYLCASSLQAGGKSYNEQFFGPGTRLTVL.

The CDR3 DNA sequence: TGTGCCAGCAGACAGACAGCGACTAACTATGGCTACACCTTC. Translated, it gives CASRQTATNYGYTF. The chain has TRBV6-5 and TRBJ1-2, with D possibly being TRBD1 (5 bases). Germline V gene sequence: CDR1 MNHEY, CDR2 SVGAGI. Between the trimmed V and J ends, which lost 6 bases and 0 bases, there was a span of 11 bases. There are 14 residues in the CDR3.

The chain is built from TRBV27 and TRBJ2-7, with no clear D. V was clipped by 2 bases and J by 2 bases, with 13 bases between them. The CDR3 loop spans 15 amino acids. CDR1 and CDR2 (germline): MNHEY, SMNVEV (reference sequence). The CDR3 coding sequence is TGTGCCAGCAGTTTAAACACCAACCCGACCTACGAGCAGTACTTC. Translating gives CASSLNTNPTYEQYF.

This clone was detected once. The rearrangement joins TRBV6-2 or TRBV6-3 to TRBJ1-2; no reliable D call. The CDR3 covers 14 residues. Germline V gene sequence: CDR1 MNHEY, CDR2 SVGEGT. V was cut by 2 bases and J by 1 base, with 8 bases left in between. Here the CDR3 reads CASSYVGYNYGYTF. The DNA for the CDR3 is TGTGCCAGCAGTTACGTCGGGTATAACTATGGCTACACCTTC.

In DNA, the CDR3 is TGCGCCAGCAGCTTGGATTCGGTTGGTGGCTACACCTTC. Its protein product is CASSLDSVGGYTF. The gene calls are TRBV5-1 and TRBJ1-2; unclear D gene. The V end was cut by 0 bases, the J end by 7 bases, with 10 bases between. Germline V gives CDR1 SGHRS, CDR2 YFSETQ. The CDR3 length is 13 residues.

J is TRBJ1-6 and V is TRBV30; a possible D gene is TRBD1 (6 bases). Deletions cut 3 bases from V and 0 bases from J, with 18 bases between. Germline V gene lookup returns CDR1 GTSNPN and CDR2 SVGIG (reference sequence). The length of the CDR3 is 18 residues. The CDR3 sequence is CAWSPDRKKSSYNSPLHF. For the CDR3, the DNA is TGTGCCTGGAGCCCAGACAGGAAAAAGAGCTCCTATAATTCACCCCTCCACTTT.

J is TRBJ2-5 and V is TRBV3-1 (or the pseudogene TRBV3-2), with D unclear. Germline V CDR1 and CDR2: LGHDT, YNNKEL (reference sequence). The V gene lost 0 bases and the J gene lost 7 bases, with 12 bases spanning the gap. CDR3 length: 14 residues. The CDR3 DNA is TGTGCCAGCAGCCAAGATCCCGGGTTAGGGACCCAGTACTTC. It codes for CASSQDPGLGTQYF.

The chain is built from TRBV6-5 and TRBJ2-7; 10 bases fit TRBD1. The CDR3 contains 13 residues. V lost 7 bases and J lost 7; bases outside the gene matches: 7. Germline CDR1 MNHEY, CDR2 SVGAGI. The CDR3 sequence: CASTGTGVYEQYF. CDR3 nucleotides: TGTGCCAGCACTGGGACAGGGGTTTATGAGCAGTACTTC.

This clone came up a few times. J is TRBJ2-4 and V is TRBV12-5, with 9 bases fitting TRBD1. This CDR3 is built from 14 residues. Germline CDR1 is LGHNT and CDR2 is FRNRAP. Trimming at V came to 5 bases and at J to 9 bases, leaving 8 bases not matched to a gene. CDR3 bases: TGTGCTAGTGGTGCCAGGACAGGGGTTGGCATTCAGTACTTC. Translating gives CASGARTGVGIQYF.

The chain links TRBV5-1 to TRBJ2-2; maybe TRBD1 (6 bases). The CDR3 has 16 residues. From germline, CDR1 is SGHRS and CDR2 YFSETQ. V lost 0 bases and J 7 bases, leaving 16 bases between the germline ends. Here the CDR3 reads CASSLGHRDVVGELFF. CDR3 in DNA: TGCGCCAGCAGCTTGGGTCACAGGGACGTCGTCGGGGAGCTGTTTTTT.

CDR3 sequence (DNA): TGTGCCAGCAGCCCCTTAGCGGGAGCCCCTGTGAATGAGCAGTTCTTC. The encoded protein is CASSPLAGAPVNEQFF. V is TRBV11-3 and J is TRBJ2-1; 9 positions match TRBD2. The CDR3 spans 16 residues. The V gene's germline CDR1 is SGHNT and CDR2 YENEEA. Trimming removed 5 bases from V and 7 bases from J; junction bases left unmatched: 12.

The chain recombines TRBV6-6 with TRBJ2-7, with 9 bases identical to TRBD1. CDR3 length: 15 residues. Germline CDR1 reads MNHNY; CDR2 reads SVGAGI (reference sequence). V trimming: 4 bases; J trimming: 3 bases; junction bases outside the gene matches: 7. CDR3 DNA: TGTGCCAGCAGTTTCTCCGGGACAGGGCTCTACGAGCAGTACTTC. Its translation: CASSFSGTGLYEQYF.

This clone was detected only once. The V call is TRBV19, the J call TRBJ2-1, with 14 bases identical to TRBD2. The CDR3 runs 15 residues. Trimming took 6 bases from V and 6 from J; bases not matched to a gene: 4. Per the germline V gene, CDR1 is LNHDA and CDR2 is SQIVND (reference sequence). As DNA, the CDR3 is TGTGCCAGTAGCTCCGGGACTAGCGGGAGCAATGAGCAGTTCTTC. This codes for CASSSGTSGSNEQFF.

The CDR3 is CASSGLAEWPNTGELFF. The CDR3 DNA reads as TGTGCCAGCAGCGGTCTAGCGGAGTGGCCGAACACCGGGGAGCTGTTTTTT. The chain has TRBV9 and TRBJ2-2, with 7 bases aligning to TRBD2. The CDR3 runs to 17 residues. The trim removed 3 bases at V and 0 bases at J, leaving 8 bases unmatched. The germline V gene encodes CDR1 SGDLS and CDR2 YYNGEE.

Here the CDR3 reads CASSRTPNQPQHF. In DNA, the CDR3 is TGTGCCAGTAGTAGGACACCAAATCAGCCCCAGCATTTT. This chain connects TRBV19 to TRBJ1-5, with D tentatively TRBD1 (5 bases). The CDR3 covers 13 residues. V was cut by 4 bases and J by 4 bases, with 8 bases left in between. The germline V gene encodes CDR1 LNHDA and CDR2 SQIVND (reference sequence).

The chain links TRBV7-6 to TRBJ2-7; no clear D gene. CDR1 is SGHVS, CDR2 FNYEAQ, per germline. V was clipped by 3 bases and J by 12 bases, with 12 bases between them. The CDR3 totals 11 residues. In DNA, the CDR3 is TGTGCCAGCAGCTTCGGCCAGGCCCTGTACTTC. As protein: CASSFGQALYF.

V usage is TRBV27 and J usage is TRBJ2-7; tentative D call: TRBD2 (6 bases). Per the germline V gene, CDR1 is MNHEY and CDR2 is SMNVEV (reference sequence). This CDR3 comprises 14 residues. With 6 bases removed from V and 1 base from J, the gap between germline ends came to 13 bases. The CDR3 loop reads CASSGAGPSYEQYF. The CDR3 DNA reads TGTGCCAGCAGCGGAGCGGGCCCGTCCTACGAGCAGTACTTC.

This clone was recorded once. The chain couples TRBV7-2 to TRBJ2-3, with TRBD2 identical over 11 bases. In germline, CDR1 is SGHTA, CDR2 FQGNSA. V lost 1 base, J lost 0 bases, and 3 bases stayed unmatched. The CDR3 is 17 residues long. CDR3 coding DNA: TGTGCCAGCAGCTTAGGACTAGCGGGGCTTAGCACAGATACGCAGTATTTT. This gives the protein CASSLGLAGLSTDTQYF.